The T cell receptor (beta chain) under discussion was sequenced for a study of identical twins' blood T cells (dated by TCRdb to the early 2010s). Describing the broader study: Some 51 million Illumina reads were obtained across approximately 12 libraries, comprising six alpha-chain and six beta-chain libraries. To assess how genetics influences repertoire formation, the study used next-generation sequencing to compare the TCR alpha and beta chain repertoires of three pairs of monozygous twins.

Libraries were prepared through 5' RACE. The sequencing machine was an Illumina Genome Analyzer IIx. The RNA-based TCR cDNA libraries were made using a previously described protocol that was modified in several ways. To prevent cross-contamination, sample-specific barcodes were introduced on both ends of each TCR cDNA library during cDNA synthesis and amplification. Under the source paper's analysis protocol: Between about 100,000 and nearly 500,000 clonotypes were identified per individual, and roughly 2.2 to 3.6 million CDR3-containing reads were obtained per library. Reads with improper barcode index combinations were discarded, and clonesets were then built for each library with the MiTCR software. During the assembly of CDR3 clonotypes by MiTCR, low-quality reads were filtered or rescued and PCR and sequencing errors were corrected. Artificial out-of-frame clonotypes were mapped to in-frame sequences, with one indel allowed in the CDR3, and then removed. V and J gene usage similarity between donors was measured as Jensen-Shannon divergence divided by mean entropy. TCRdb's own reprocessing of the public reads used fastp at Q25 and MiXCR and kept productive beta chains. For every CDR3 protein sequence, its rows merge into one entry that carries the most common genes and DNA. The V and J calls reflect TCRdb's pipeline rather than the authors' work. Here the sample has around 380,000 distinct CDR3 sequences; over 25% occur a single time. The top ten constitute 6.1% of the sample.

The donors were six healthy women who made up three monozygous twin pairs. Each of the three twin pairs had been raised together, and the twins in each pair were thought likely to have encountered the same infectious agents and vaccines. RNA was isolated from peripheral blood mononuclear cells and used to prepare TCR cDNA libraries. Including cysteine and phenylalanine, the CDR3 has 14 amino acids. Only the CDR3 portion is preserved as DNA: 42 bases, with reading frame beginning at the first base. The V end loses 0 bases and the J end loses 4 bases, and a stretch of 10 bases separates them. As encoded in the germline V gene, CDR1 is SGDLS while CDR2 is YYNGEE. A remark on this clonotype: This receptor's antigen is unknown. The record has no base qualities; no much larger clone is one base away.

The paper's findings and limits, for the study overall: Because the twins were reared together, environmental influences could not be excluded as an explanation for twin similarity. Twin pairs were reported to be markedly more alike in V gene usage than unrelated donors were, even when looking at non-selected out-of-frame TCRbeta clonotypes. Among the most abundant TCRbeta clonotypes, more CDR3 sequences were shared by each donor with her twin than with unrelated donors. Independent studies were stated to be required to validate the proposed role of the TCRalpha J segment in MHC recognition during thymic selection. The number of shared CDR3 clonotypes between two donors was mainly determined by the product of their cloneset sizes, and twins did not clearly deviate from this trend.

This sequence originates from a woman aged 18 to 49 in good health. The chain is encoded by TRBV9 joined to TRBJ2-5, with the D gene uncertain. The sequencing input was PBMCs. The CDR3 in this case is CASSVGLRGETQYF. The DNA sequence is TGTGCCAGCAGCGTAGGGCTCCGTGGAGAGACCCAGTACTTC.